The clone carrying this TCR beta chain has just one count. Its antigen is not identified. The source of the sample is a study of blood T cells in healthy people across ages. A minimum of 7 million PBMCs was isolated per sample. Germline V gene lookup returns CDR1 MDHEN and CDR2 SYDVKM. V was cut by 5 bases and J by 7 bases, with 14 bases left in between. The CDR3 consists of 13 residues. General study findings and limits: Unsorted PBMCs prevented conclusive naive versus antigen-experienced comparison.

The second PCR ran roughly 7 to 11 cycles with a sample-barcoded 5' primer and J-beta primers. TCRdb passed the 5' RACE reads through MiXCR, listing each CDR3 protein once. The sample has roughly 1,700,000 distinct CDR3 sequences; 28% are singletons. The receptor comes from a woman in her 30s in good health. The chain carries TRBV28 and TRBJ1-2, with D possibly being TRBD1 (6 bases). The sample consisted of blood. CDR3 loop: CASSLRQAFGYTF. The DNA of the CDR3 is TGTGCCAGCAGTCTCAGACAGGCTTTTGGCTACACCTTC.